This T cell receptor beta chain stems from a study of T cell responses to AZD1222 COVID-19 vaccine. Study in general: Pooling covered second doses at about 4 or about 12 weeks. Whole-study findings and limits: Repertoires were obtained only post-peak T cell response.

TCRdb's table, derived via immunoSEQ multiplex PCR, lists solely in-frame clones and lacks some. The profile shows more than 100,000 clones, around 91% of them singletons. V lost 5 bases, J lost 2 bases, and 11 bases lay in between. The V gene's germline CDR1 is SGHTA and CDR2 FQGTGA. CDR3 size: 14 residues. A remark on this clone: Its antigen remains unidentified.

The sample in question was peripheral blood, obtained on day 0 of AZD1222 vaccination. J is TRBJ2-3 and V is TRBV7-3; no reliable D call. This receptor was taken from an adult in good health. CDR3 coding DNA: TGTGCCAGCAGCGTGAATGGACCCACAGATACGCAGTATTTT. Translating gives CASSVNGPTDTQYF.